This T cell receptor (beta chain) was profiled in a study of blood T cell repertoires in COVID-19. J gave up 7 bases and V 6 bases, and 12 bases lay outside the gene matches. The CDR3 loop spans 16 amino acids. Measured with immunoSEQ multiplex PCR; TCRdb has only the in-frame clones, and not every one. The table shows under 200,000 clones, with around 90% occurring only once. The V and J genes are TRBV23-1 and TRBJ1-4, with TRBD1 matching 9 bases. TRBV23-1 is annotated as an ORF whose role is uncertain. Sequenced sample: peripheral blood. This TCR derives from a man aged 50 to 60 with acute or convalescent COVID-19. CDR3 bases: TGCGCCAGCAGCCATAGATTGGGACAGGGTTGTGAAAAACTGTTTTTT. Its protein is CASSHRLGQGCEKLFF.